Each of the 5 T cell receptor beta chains below was sequenced from the same sample in a study of siplizumab effects on memory and regulatory T cells. Generated by immunoSEQ multiplex PCR, the TCRdb table keeps only in-frame clones and is missing some. Here the sample spans 99,000 or so clones, 93% being singletons. The sample taken for sequencing was CD4+ T cells sorted from blood. These receptors were obtained from a human donor in good health.

The chain has TRBV27 and TRBJ2-5; D is uncertain. The CDR3 is 12 residues long. V lost 2 bases, J lost 5 bases, and 6 bases lay in between. Germline V gene lookup returns CDR1 MNHEY and CDR2 SMNVEV (reference sequence). CDR3 in amino acids: CASSLDRETQYF. CDR3 in DNA: TGTGCCAGCAGTTTAGATCGGGAGACCCAGTACTTC.

This chain joins TRBV7-9 and TRBJ2-7, with a weak D call TRBD2 (5 bases). The CDR3 consists of 13 residues. Germline V gene data show CDR1 as SEHNR and CDR2 as FQNEAQ (reference sequence). Trimming cost V 3 bases and J 1 base, with 7 bases left between them. In DNA form, the CDR3 reads TGTGCCAGCAGCTTGTCGGGATCCTACGAGCAGTACTTC. This encodes CASSLSGSYEQYF.

The chain employs TRBV28 and TRBJ1-2, with a weak D call TRBD1 (6 bases). Germline V gene data show CDR1 as MDHEN and CDR2 as SYDVKM. This CDR3 spans 14 amino acids. Trimming removed 2 bases at V and 4 bases at J, with 11 bases between. The CDR3 loop is CASSLGGGAYGYTF. As DNA, the CDR3 is TGTGCCAGCAGTTTAGGAGGGGGGGCCTATGGCTACACCTTC.

The chain uses TRBV5-1 and TRBJ2-7, with D possibly being TRBD1 (6 bases). Trimming pared 0 bases from V and 4 bases from J, leaving 11 bases between. CDR1 and CDR2 from the germline V gene are SGHRS and YFSETQ. The CDR3 totals 14 residues. The DNA of the CDR3 is TGCGCCAGCAGCTTGGTGCAGGGGTCGTACGAGCAGTACTTC. Translating gives CASSLVQGSYEQYF.

This chain joins TRBV9 and TRBJ2-1; TRBD1 might be the D (5 bases). Germline assignment: CDR1 SGDLS and CDR2 YYNGEE. V was clipped by 3 bases and J by 6 bases, with 10 bases between them. This CDR3 is built from 13 residues. This chain's CDR3 is CASSDYQGNEQFF. CDR3 coding DNA: TGTGCCAGCAGCGATTATCAGGGCAATGAGCAGTTCTTC.